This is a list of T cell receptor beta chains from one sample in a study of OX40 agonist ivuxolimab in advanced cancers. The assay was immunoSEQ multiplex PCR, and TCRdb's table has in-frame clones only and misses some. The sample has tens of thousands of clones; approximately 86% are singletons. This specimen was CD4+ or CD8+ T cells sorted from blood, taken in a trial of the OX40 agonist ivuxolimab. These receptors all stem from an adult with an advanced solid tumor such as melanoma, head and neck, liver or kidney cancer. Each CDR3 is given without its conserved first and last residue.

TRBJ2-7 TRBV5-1 ASSPGTGSYEQY
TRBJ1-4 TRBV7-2 ASSLTHRWNEKLF
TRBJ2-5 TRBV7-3 ASSLQGGFQETQY
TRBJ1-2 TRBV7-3 ASSLTGDRGYT
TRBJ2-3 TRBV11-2 ASSLREDTQY
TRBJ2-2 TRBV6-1 ASDRGGSTGELF
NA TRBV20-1 SAGNYEQY
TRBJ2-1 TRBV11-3 ASSSPPGNEQF
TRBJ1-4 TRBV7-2 ASSLQDGSWEKLF
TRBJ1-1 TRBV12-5 ASGSRGGGTEAF
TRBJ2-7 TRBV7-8 ASSPTGGSRSEQY
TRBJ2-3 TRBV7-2 ASSYGQSTDTQY
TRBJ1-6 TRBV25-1 ASSESKGLNSPLH
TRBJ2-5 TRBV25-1 ASSELDFSETQY
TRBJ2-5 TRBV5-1 ASSLRPAGGSQETQY
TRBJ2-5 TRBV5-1 ASSLFIQETQY
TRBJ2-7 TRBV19 ASSIGAGLGEQY
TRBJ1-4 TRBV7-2 ASSPQLATNEKLF
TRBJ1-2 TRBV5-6 ASSLRDPTRPLWGYT
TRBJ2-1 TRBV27 ASRSGTGDYNEQF
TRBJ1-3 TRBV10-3 ATRGGGNTIY
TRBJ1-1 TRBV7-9 ASSLASGGRTEAF
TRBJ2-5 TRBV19 ASRMTGDRETQY
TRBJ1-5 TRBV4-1 ASSPTPAQPQH
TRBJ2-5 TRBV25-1 ASINLETQY
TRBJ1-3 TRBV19 ASRPTGSGNTIY